This section outlines one TCR beta chain sequence together with its context. This sample was included in a study of blood T cell repertoires in COVID-19. Clones were read by immunoSEQ multiplex PCR, and TCRdb kept only the in-frame ones, dropping some. The sample carries about 210,000 clones, roughly 86% recorded once. This clonotype was sampled from a woman between 40 and 50 years old with acute or convalescent COVID-19. The specimen sequenced was peripheral blood.

This CDR3 is CASSVSYGNEQFF. The CDR3 DNA is TGCGCCAGCAGTGTCTCATACGGCAATGAGCAGTTCTTC. The chain uses TRBV10-2 and TRBJ2-1, with no clear D. This CDR3 has 13 amino acids. V lost 4 bases and J lost 6, with 10 bases in between. From germline, CDR1 is WSHSY and CDR2 SAAADI.